This T cell receptor (beta chain) was identified during a study of immune aging and cytomegalovirus after organ transplant (dated by TCRdb to the early 2020s). Describing the broader study: Every transplant recipient was given three-drug immunosuppression consisting of prednisone, tacrolimus, and mycophenolate. The full study reports these points: Large clones contained a bigger proportion of TEMRA cells, and over time the seven largest clones (approximately 2,000 cells) picked up aged and TEMRA cells and lost TCM cells. CD57 was not measured in the sequencing data, so a conservative gene-based aging definition was used instead. Post-transplant increases in aged-phenotype cells were observed regardless of clone size, following viremia and occurring earlier in large clones (days 200-264) than in small clones.

A remark on this clonotype: The target of this receptor is not known. Per-nucleotide qualities are absent, and no much larger clonotype sits a single base away.

The CDR3 goes from the cysteine to the phenylalanine over 13 residues. The only DNA kept is the CDR3, 39 bases in frame from the first base. V is clipped by 3 bases and J by 6 bases, and the sequence between their germline boundaries is 11 bases long. CDR1 and CDR2 were assigned from the germline V gene as WSHSY and SAAADI. Taken with the paper, the label for time point translates to: five sample-tagged time points from pre-transplant (day -1) to day 368 post-transplant, pooled. After thawing, PBMC were stimulated with a CMV IE-1 overlapping peptide library for more than 9 hours, with no transport inhibitors added. Thawed cells were rested overnight and then stimulated in R10 medium with CD28/CD49d costimulation. The IE-1 peptide library was made up of 15-amino-acid peptides with 11-amino-acid overlaps. Each time point was barcoded using BD Single-Cell Multiplexing Kit Sample Tags, after which the barcoded samples were pooled and stained with oligo-conjugated anti-CD45RA plus sorting antibodies. A BD FACSAria III was used to sort CMV-responsive CD8+CD137+ and CD4+CD154+ T cells at 4-way purity. EDTA vacutainers were used to collect blood, which was then processed with a Ficoll gradient within 1-24 hours.

The protocol used for the library was single-cell sequencing. Sequencer: Illumina NovaSeq 6000. The BD Rhapsody Targeted mRNA and AbSeq Reagent Kit, in a microwell format, was used for cell capture and library preparation. The libraries included TCR, sample tags, AbSeq, and targeted mRNA drawn from the Human T-Cell Expression Panel together with custom TOX and TOX2 primers. An Illumina NovaSeq was used to sequence the libraries. The original methods were these. The analysis covered approximately 9,900 cells in total, of which 7,000 to 8,500 were CD8 T cells and a few thousand were CD8 T cells with an identifiable TCR CDR3. The BD Rhapsody Targeted Analysis Pipeline, including V(D)J processing, was run on the Seven Bridges Genomics platform to process the raw data. Quality control, Sample Tag demultiplexing with Lex-BDSMK, clone identification with VDJ Explorer, and Seurat clustering were performed in SeqGeq 1.6.0. A clone was considered non-expanded if it made up <1% of CD8 T cells, and considered a clonal expansion if it made up >2.5% of the sample. TCRdb trimmed public reads at Q25 via fastp, called clones via MiXCR and kept in-frame beta chains. One record per CDR3 amino acid sequence lists the most common genes and DNA. The V and J calls were not made by the authors but by TCRdb's processing. For this sample there are tens of thousands of distinct CDR3 sequences; roughly a third appear just once. Jointly, the top ten make up under 30% of the sample.

This receptor was identified in a female donor who had a heart transplant and CMV viremia. The specimen was CMV peptide-activated CD4+ and CD8+ T cells sorted from blood, collected at five time points, pooled. The cell subset or site label on this specimen signifies: sorted CD8+CD137+ and CD4+CD154+ T cells after 12 to 13 h CMV IE-1 peptide stimulation. The chain is encoded by TRBV10-2 joined to TRBJ1-2; the D gene is possibly TRBD1, with 5 bases matching. Here the CDR3 is given as CASSEGRADGYTF. In nucleotide form, the sequence is TGCGCCAGCAGTGAAGGCAGGGCCGATGGCTACACCTTC.